One sample yielded the 9 T cell receptor beta chains listed below, sequenced in a study of identical twins. TCRdb re-derived calls from the 5' RACE reads in MiXCR, one entry per CDR3 protein. The sample consists of 400,000 to 500,000 distinct CDR3 sequences, around 18% of them appearing once. The sequencing sample was made of naive T cells sorted from blood. The receptors come from a man between 50 and 59 years old in good health.

The chain is built from TRBV5-1 and TRBJ2-1; the match to TRBD1 covers 12 bases. Looked up from germline, CDR1 is SGHRS and CDR2 is YFSETQ. This CDR3 comprises 15 residues. V shed 2 bases and J 9 bases; nucleotides not matched to a gene: 6. The chain's CDR3 is CASSLTGTGGSEQFF. Written as DNA, the CDR3 is TGCGCCAGCAGCTTAACCGGGACAGGGGGCTCTGAGCAGTTCTTC. The full variable domain, in which reference TRBV5-1 and TRBJ2-1 provide the parts outside the CDR3, is KAGVTQTPRYLIKTRGQQVTLSCSPISGHRSVSWYQQTPGQGLQFLFEYFSETQRNKGNFPGRFSGRQFSNSRSEMNVSTLELGDSALYLCASSLTGTGGSEQFFGPGTRLTVL.

The V gene is TRBV12-3 or TRBV12-4, the J gene TRBJ2-7, with D tentatively TRBD2 (6 bases). V lost 3 bases and J lost 6, with 12 bases in between. The CDR3 sequence is 13 residues long. The CDR3 DNA sequence: TGTGCCAGCAGTTTTGGTAGCGGCCTCGAGCAGTACTTC. It specifies CASSFGSGLEQYF.

The table lists this clonotype with many counts. The chain combines TRBV11-1 with TRBJ2-2, with TRBD2 identical over 9 bases. Germline V lookup: CDR1 SGHAT, CDR2 FQDESV (reference sequence). This CDR3 region has 18 residues. With 1 base clipped from V and 4 bases from J, the junction kept 10 bases outside the gene matches. The CDR3 nucleotides are TGTGCCAGCAGCTTAGGCGGGGGGGCCTCAGTTCTCACCGGGGAGCTGTTTTTT. Amino acids: CASSLGGGASVLTGELFF.

In its sample, this clonotype was seen a few times. This rearrangement joins TRBV9 to TRBJ1-4; TRBD1 matches 7 bases. Trimming removed 0 bases from V and 4 bases from J; junction bases left unmatched: 0. The CDR3 is 14 residues long. Looked up from germline, CDR1 is SGDLS and CDR2 is YYNGEE. The CDR3 loop reads CASSVDRGNEKLFF. As DNA, the CDR3 is TGTGCCAGCAGCGTAGACAGGGGTAATGAAAAACTGTTTTTT.

The genes are TRBV4-3 and TRBJ2-1; D is possibly TRBD1 or TRBD2 (5 bases each). V dropped 0 bases and J dropped 3 bases, with 12 bases sitting between them. This CDR3 region has 16 residues. In germline, CDR1 is LGHNA, CDR2 YSLEER. In DNA, the CDR3 is TGCGCCAGCAGCCAAGATATAGGGACCTTCTACAATGAGCAGTTCTTC. This gives the protein CASSQDIGTFYNEQFF.

This clonotype was detected only a few times. The chain uses TRBV10-3 and TRBJ2-1, with D tentatively TRBD2 (6 bases). CDR3 length: 14 amino acids. CDR1 and CDR2 (germline): ENHRY, SYGVKD. Trimming left V 0 bases short and J 8 bases short, with 11 bases between. The CDR3 protein is CAISESTSSHEQFF. CDR3 DNA: TGTGCCATCAGTGAGTCCACTAGCAGCCATGAGCAGTTCTTC.

The chain uses TRBV6-2 or TRBV6-3 and TRBJ2-4; D unclear. The germline V gene has CDR1 MNHEY and CDR2 SVGEGT. The CDR3 extends over 15 amino acids. Trimming pared 0 bases from V and 0 bases from J, leaving 6 bases between. The CDR3 sequence is CASSYSRLAKNIQYF. The CDR3 DNA reads TGTGCCAGCAGTTACTCGAGATTAGCCAAAAACATTCAGTACTTC.

The table lists this clonotype with a few counts. The chain uses TRBV7-9 and TRBJ1-4, with unresolved D. Germline CDR1 reads SEHNR; CDR2 reads FQNEAQ (reference sequence). Trimming took 4 bases from V and 10 from J, leaving 16 bases between them. This CDR3 is built from 14 residues. As DNA, the CDR3 is TGTGCCAGCAGCTCTATCTCCGGCTTTGGAAAACTGTTTTTT. Its protein product is CASSSISGFGKLFF.

This clonotype was counted at least ten times. V usage is TRBV5-1 and J usage is TRBJ2-2, with D maybe TRBD2 (5 bases). The CDR3 sequence is 14 residues long. V was trimmed by 4 bases and J by 5 bases, leaving 12 bases between them. Germline CDR1 is SGHRS and CDR2 is YFSETQ. CDR3 residues: CASSAGDGTGELFF. The CDR3 DNA reads as TGCGCCAGCAGCGCGGGTGACGGAACCGGGGAGCTGTTTTTT.